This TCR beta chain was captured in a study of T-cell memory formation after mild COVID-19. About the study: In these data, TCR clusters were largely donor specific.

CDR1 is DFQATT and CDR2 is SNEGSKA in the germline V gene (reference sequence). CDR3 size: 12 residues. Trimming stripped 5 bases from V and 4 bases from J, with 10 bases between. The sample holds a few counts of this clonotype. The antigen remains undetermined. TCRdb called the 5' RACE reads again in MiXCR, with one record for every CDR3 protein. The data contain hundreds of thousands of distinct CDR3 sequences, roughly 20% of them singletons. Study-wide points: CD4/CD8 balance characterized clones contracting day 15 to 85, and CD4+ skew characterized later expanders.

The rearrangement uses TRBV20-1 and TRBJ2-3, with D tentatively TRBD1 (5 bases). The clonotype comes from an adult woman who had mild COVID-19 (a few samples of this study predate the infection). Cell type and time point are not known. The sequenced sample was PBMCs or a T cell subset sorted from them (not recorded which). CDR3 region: CSAPGFPDTQYF. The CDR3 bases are TGCAGTGCTCCAGGGTTCCCAGATACGCAGTATTTT.